This record looks at one T cell receptor beta chain sequence and its context. V lost 4 bases, J lost 4 bases, and 3 bases stayed unmatched. Germline V lookup: CDR1 SGHTS, CDR2 YDEGEE. This CDR3 is 14 amino acids long. This sample is drawn from a study of early T cells in non-severe SARS-CoV-2 infection. Study details: Sequencing used unsorted whole-blood bulk RNA, so chains lack pairing.

TCRdb re-called the 5' RACE reads through MiXCR, storing one row per CDR3 protein. The data show around 57,000 distinct CDR3 sequences, 9.5% to 14% seen once. Sequencing was done on a sample of whole blood. The receptor was derived from an adult who was a healthcare worker with PCR-confirmed SARS-CoV-2 infection or an uninfected control (not recorded which). V and J are TRBV5-8 and TRBJ1-5; 9 bases line up with TRBD1. CDR3 protein: CASSKDRGNQPQHF. DNA of the CDR3: TGTGCCAGCAGCAAAGACAGGGGGAATCAGCCCCAGCATTTT. Full variable domain (remainder filled in from reference TRBV5-8 and TRBJ1-5): EAGVTQSPTHLIKTRGQQATLRCSPISGHTSVYWYQQALGLGLQFLLWYDEGEERNRGNFPPRFSGRQFPNYSSELNVNALELEDSALYLCASSKDRGNQPQHFGDGTRLSIL.